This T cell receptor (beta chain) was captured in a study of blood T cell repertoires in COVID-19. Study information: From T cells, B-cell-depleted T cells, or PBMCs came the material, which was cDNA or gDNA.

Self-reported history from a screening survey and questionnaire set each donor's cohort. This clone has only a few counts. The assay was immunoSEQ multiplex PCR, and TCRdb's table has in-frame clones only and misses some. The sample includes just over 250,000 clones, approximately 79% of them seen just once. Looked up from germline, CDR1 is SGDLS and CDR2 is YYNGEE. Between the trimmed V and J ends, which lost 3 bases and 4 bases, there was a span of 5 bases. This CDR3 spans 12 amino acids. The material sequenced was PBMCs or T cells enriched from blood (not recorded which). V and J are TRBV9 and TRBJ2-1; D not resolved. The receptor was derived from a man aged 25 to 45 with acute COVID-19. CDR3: CASSDFYNEQFF. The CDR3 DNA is TGTGCCAGCAGCGACTTTTACAATGAGCAGTTCTTC.